The 14 T cell receptor beta chains presented below share a single source sample, sequenced in a study of beta chain features in type 1 diabetes. Study-wide points: All four CD4+ subsets from Type 1 diabetes patients carried moderately but significantly shorter TCRB CDR3s.

Expressed TCRB transcripts were sequenced because the isolated RNA had all been reverse transcribed beforehand. Clones were read by immunoSEQ multiplex PCR, and TCRdb kept only the in-frame ones, dropping some. The top ten hold more than 0.009% of the sample, which has under 300,000 clones, 24% seen once. Their target antigens are unknown. The source material was naive CD4+ T cells from blood. Receptors originate from a woman aged 25 to 39 with type 1 diabetes.

This clone showed up just a few times. The chain couples TRBV5-1 to TRBJ2-3; 8 positions agree with TRBD1. V trimming: 7 bases; J trimming: 4 bases; junction bases outside the gene matches: 5. The CDR3 is 13 residues long. Germline lookup yields CDR1 SGHRS and CDR2 YFSETQ. The DNA of the CDR3 is TGCGCCAGCGGAGAACAGGGGGCAGATACGCAGTATTTT. Protein sequence: CASGEQGADTQYF.

This clone was counted a few times. The rearrangement joins TRBV7-9 to TRBJ2-1; D may be TRBD2 (5 bases). Trimming cost V 2 bases and J 5 bases, with 7 bases left between them. CDR3 length equals 13 residues. Germline lookup yields CDR1 SEHNR and CDR2 FQNEAQ (reference sequence). Here the CDR3 DNA reads TGTGCCAGCAGCTTATCAGCGGACAATGAGCAGTTCTTC. Amino acids: CASSLSADNEQFF. Full variable domain (rest looked up from reference TRBV7-9 and TRBJ2-1): DTGVSQNPRHKITKRGQNVTFRCDPISEHNRLYWYRQTLGQGPEFLTYFQNEAQLEKSRLLSDRFSAERPKGSFSTLEIQRTEQGDSAMYLCASSLSADNEQFFGPGTRLTVL.

In its sample, this clone was seen a few times. V gene TRBV9 combines with J gene TRBJ2-5; TRBD2 is a possible D gene (5 bases). Trimming removed 0 bases at V and 0 bases at J, with 18 bases between. Germline CDR1 reads SGDLS; CDR2 reads YYNGEE. The CDR3 is 18 residues long. The CDR3 coding sequence is TGTGCCAGCAGCGTAGCTATAGACGCGGTCGGGGACCAAGAGACCCAGTACTTC. Translating gives CASSVAIDAVGDQETQYF.

This clone was seen a few times. The gene calls are TRBV5-1 and TRBJ2-1; D possibly corresponds to TRBD2 (6 bases). V was trimmed by 4 bases and J by 2 bases, leaving 13 bases between them. The CDR3 extends over 15 amino acids. Germline V gene lookup returns CDR1 SGHRS and CDR2 YFSETQ. As DNA, the CDR3 is TGCGCCAGCAGCCACCCTAGCGAGACCTACAATGAGCAGTTCTTC. It encodes CASSHPSETYNEQFF.

The V call is TRBV2, the J call TRBJ2-1, with 11 positions matching TRBD1. This CDR3 region has 13 residues. The germline gives CDR1 SNHLY, CDR2 FYNNEI. The V segment lost 6 bases and the J segment 9 bases; nucleotides outside the gene matches: 4. The CDR3 bases are TGTGCCAGCAGAGGGACAGGGGGGGCTGAGCAGTTCTTC. Its protein product is CASRGTGGAEQFF. The entire variable domain, with the rest obtained from reference TRBV2 and TRBJ2-1, is as follows: EPEVTQTPSHQVTQMGQEVILRCVPISNHLYFYWYRQILGQKVEFLVSFYNNEISEKSEIFDDQFSVERPDGSNFTLKIRSTKLEDSAMYFCASRGTGGAEQFFGPGTRLTVL.

This clone has only a few counts. This chain connects TRBV19 to TRBJ2-4; TRBD1 is a possible D gene (6 bases). Germline assignment: CDR1 LNHDA and CDR2 SQIVND (reference sequence). Trimming pared 8 bases from V and 8 bases from J, leaving 19 bases between. The CDR3 totals 14 residues. CDR3 sequence reads: CASQNGTKIDIQYF. The CDR3 nucleotides are TGTGCCAGTCAAAACGGGACAAAGATTGACATTCAGTACTTC.

This clone was found a few times. This sequence joins TRBV18 and TRBJ1-5; weak D call: TRBD1 (6 bases). This CDR3 has 15 residues. Trimming removed 6 bases from V and 7 bases from J, with 19 bases in between. Per the germline V gene, CDR1 is KGHSH and CDR2 is LQKENI. The CDR3 reads CASSKGAGVAQPQHF. CDR3 sequence (DNA): TGTGCCAGCTCTAAAGGGGCAGGGGTGGCACAGCCCCAGCATTTT.

This clone was counted a few times. V and J are TRBV4-1 and TRBJ2-1; 8 nucleotides line up with TRBD2. This CDR3 spans 19 amino acids. Trimming took 1 base from V and 0 from J; bases not matched to a gene: 11. Germline CDR1 is MGHRA and CDR2 is YSYEKL. CDR3 amino acids: CASSQVVASGLTSYNEQFF. The CDR3 nucleotides read TGCGCCAGCAGCCAAGTTGTGGCTAGCGGGCTGACCTCCTACAATGAGCAGTTCTTC.

Only a few counts were recorded for this clone. The CDR3 loop reads CSVHEGANYGYTF. The CDR3 DNA reads as TGCAGCGTGCATGAGGGGGCAAACTATGGCTACACCTTC. The V gene is TRBV29-1, the J gene TRBJ1-2; 7 nucleotides agree with TRBD1. The V segment lost 6 bases and the J segment 2 bases; nucleotides outside the gene matches: 6. The CDR3 has 13 amino acids. Per the germline V gene, CDR1 is SQVTM and CDR2 is ANQGSEA.

V gene TRBV20-1 combines with J gene TRBJ2-7; D unclear. Trimming removed 5 bases from V and 6 bases from J, with 8 bases in between. The germline V gene has CDR1 DFQATT and CDR2 SNEGSKA (reference sequence). The CDR3 sequence is 10 residues long. The CDR3 DNA reads as TGCAGTGCTCCCGAACTCGAGCAGTACTTC. The encoded protein is CSAPELEQYF.

There are a few counts of this clone. The chain links TRBV19 to TRBJ1-1; possible D gene TRBD1, 5 bases. This CDR3 has 18 residues. V lost 5 bases and J 1 base, leaving 23 bases between the germline ends. Germline values: CDR1 LNHDA, CDR2 SQIVND (reference sequence). The CDR3 sequence: CASSPRIQGGRRNTEAFF. DNA of the CDR3: TGTGCCAGTAGTCCCCGAATTCAGGGAGGGAGGCGGAACACTGAAGCTTTCTTT.

This clone has a handful of counts. The chain is built from TRBV30 and TRBJ1-5; D gene ambiguous. Germline V lookup: CDR1 GTSNPN, CDR2 SVGIG (reference sequence). The V gene lost 2 bases and the J gene lost 5 bases, with 10 bases spanning the gap. The CDR3 has 13 amino acids. This CDR3 reads CAWSSGDDQPQHF. The CDR3 nucleotides read TGTGCCTGGAGTAGCGGGGATGATCAGCCCCAGCATTTT.

This clone was found once. The rearrangement links TRBV18 to TRBJ1-4, with D unresolved. Germline-derived CDR1 and CDR2 are KGHSH and LQKENI. The CDR3 length is 15 residues. Between the trimmed V and J ends, which lost 3 bases and 5 bases, there was a span of 13 bases. The CDR3 bases are TGTGCCAGCTCACCGGCGGCGGCCGAAAATGAAAAACTGTTTTTT. Protein sequence: CASSPAAAENEKLFF.

This clone was counted a few times. The chain joins TRBV4-2 to TRBJ2-3, with 7 bases lining up with TRBD1. The CDR3 contains 15 residues. Trimming at V came to 2 bases and at J to 3 bases, leaving 5 bases not matched to a gene. Looked up from germline, CDR1 is LGHNA and CDR2 is YNFKEQ. Here the CDR3 reads CASSQRDRGTDTQYF. The DNA for the CDR3 is TGTGCCAGCAGCCAACGGGACAGAGGTACAGATACGCAGTATTTT.